The clone carrying this TCR beta chain was detected only once. The antigen is undetermined. A multiplex PCR was run with 60 Vbeta primers and 13 Jbeta primers. Produced via immunoSEQ multiplex PCR; TCRdb's table is partial and in-frame only. The sample contains 110,000 to 150,000 clones, approximately 63% of which appear only once. V was cut by 4 bases and J by 4 bases, with 14 bases left in between. This CDR3 region has 14 residues. CDR1 MNHEY and CDR2 SMNVEV come from the germline V gene (reference sequence). This sample is part of a study of cytomegalovirus exposure and HLA in healthy donors. Findings of the study overall: Researchers had no immune exposure information except CMV serostatus available. A few CMV-associated chains were confirmed in vitro to be specific for CMV antigens. Trimming of TCR beta V- and J-genes showed a link, identified in a later analysis, to a missense DCLRE1C variant.

The chain links TRBV27 to TRBJ2-7; tentatively, D is TRBD1 (6 bases). The clonotype was recovered from a woman aged 55-70 years in good health and CMV-seropositive. The sample was PBMCs. In nucleotides, the CDR3 is TGTGCCAGCAGTTCACGACAGGATCGGTACGAGCAGTACTTC. Protein product: CASSSRQDRYEQYF.